This T cell receptor beta chain was observed in a study of T cells in Graves' hyperthyroidism and ophthalmopathy. Template material for amplifying TCR beta CDR3 regions consisted of RNA transcripts. First-round RT-PCR with HTBI primers amplified the TCR CDR3 region. TCRdb passed the multiplex PCR reads through MiXCR, listing each CDR3 protein once. The table lists about 590,000 distinct CDR3 sequences, approximately 14% of them singletons. This clonotype was seen at least ten times. The CDR3 covers 14 residues. With 5 bases clipped from V and 3 bases from J, the junction kept 3 bases outside the gene matches. Germline V lookup: CDR1 SGHTA, CDR2 FQGNSA.

The J gene is TRBJ1-3, the V gene TRBV7-2; 8 bases are shared with TRBD1. The origin of this receptor is a woman aged 30 to 39 with Graves' hyperthyroidism. The sequencing sample was made of blood. Here the CDR3 reads CASSHDRGGNTIYF. The CDR3 DNA is TGTGCCAGCAGCCACGACAGGGGTGGAAACACCATATATTTT.